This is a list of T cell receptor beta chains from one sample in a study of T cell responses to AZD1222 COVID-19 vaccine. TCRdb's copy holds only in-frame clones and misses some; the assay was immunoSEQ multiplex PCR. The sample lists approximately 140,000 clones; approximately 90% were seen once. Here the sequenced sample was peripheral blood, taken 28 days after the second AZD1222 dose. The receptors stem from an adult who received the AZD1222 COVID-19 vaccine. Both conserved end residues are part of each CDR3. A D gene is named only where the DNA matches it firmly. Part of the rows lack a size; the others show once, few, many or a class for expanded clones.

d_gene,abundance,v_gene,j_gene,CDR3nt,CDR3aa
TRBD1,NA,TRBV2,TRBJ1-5,TGTGCCAGCAGACTGGGACAGGGGGAGACTCAGCCCCAGCATTTT,CASRLGQGETQPQHF
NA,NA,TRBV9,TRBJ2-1,TGTGCCAGCAGCGTAGGTATCGGTTGGGGAAATGAGCAGTTCTTC,CASSVGIGWGNEQFF
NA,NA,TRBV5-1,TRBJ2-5,TGCGCCAGCATCGACAGCCAAGAGACCCAGTACTTC,CASIDSQETQYF
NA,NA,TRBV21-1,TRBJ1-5,TGTGCCAGCAGCAAATTCAGGGACAGGGGGGCACTGAATCAGCCCCAGCATTTT,CASSKFRDRGALNQPQHF
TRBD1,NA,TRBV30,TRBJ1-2,TGTGCCTGGAGCGCCGGACAGGGGGCATACTATGGCTACACCTTC,CAWSAGQGAYYGYTF
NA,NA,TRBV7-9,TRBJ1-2,TGTGCCAGCAGCTCCCCCGTGTTTGGAACCAACTATGGCTACACCTTC,CASSSPVFGTNYGYTF
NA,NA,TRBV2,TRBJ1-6,TGTGCCAGCGCCCGGGACGCCCTCCCTTCGCCCCTCCACTTT,CASARDALPSPLHF
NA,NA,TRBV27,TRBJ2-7,TGTGCCAGCAGTCCCACCCCTCTAGGGACCTACGAGCAGTACTTC,CASSPTPLGTYEQYF
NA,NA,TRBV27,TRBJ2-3,TGTGCCAGCAGCTCCGTACCTAGCACAGATACGCAGTATTTT,CASSSVPSTDTQYF
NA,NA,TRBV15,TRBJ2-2,TGTGCCACCAGCAGAGGGCCACCCGGGACTAACACCGGGGAGCTGTTTTTT,CATSRGPPGTNTGELFF
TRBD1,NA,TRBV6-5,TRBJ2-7,TGTGCCAGCAGCCAAGGGGGCCACGAGCAGTACTTC,CASSQGGHEQYF
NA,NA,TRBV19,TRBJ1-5,TGTGCCAGTACCTCTAGGCCGGGGATAGATCAGCCCCAGCATTTT,CASTSRPGIDQPQHF
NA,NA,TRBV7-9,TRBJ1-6,TGTGCCAGCAGCTTGGACACAAAGAATTCACCCCTCCACTTT,CASSLDTKNSPLHF
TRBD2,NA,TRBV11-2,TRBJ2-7,TGTGCCAGCAGCTCTAGCGGGAGTTTGAGGGAGCAGTACTTC,CASSSSGSLREQYF
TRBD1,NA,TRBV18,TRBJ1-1,TGTGCCAGCGCCGTGGGGACAGATATTGAAGCTTTCTTT,CASAVGTDIEAFF
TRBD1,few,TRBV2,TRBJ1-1,TGTGCCAGCAGCGCAGGACAGGGGAAGGTTGAAGCTTTCTTT,CASSAGQGKVEAFF
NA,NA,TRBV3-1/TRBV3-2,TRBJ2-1,TGTGCCAGCAGCCCACCTAACTACAATGAGCAGTTCTTC,CASSPPNYNEQFF
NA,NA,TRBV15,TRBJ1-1,TGTGCCACCAGCAGAGTGAACACTGAAGCTTTCTTT,CATSRVNTEAFF
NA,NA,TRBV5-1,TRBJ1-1,TGCGCCAGCAGCTTGATCGGCTCTGAGGGCACTGAAGCTTTCTTT,CASSLIGSEGTEAFF
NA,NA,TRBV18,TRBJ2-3,TGTGCCAGCGGACCACCGAGGGTAGATACGCAGTATTTT,CASGPPRVDTQYF
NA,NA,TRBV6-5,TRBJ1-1,TGCGTCCTCAGGGGAGGGATGAACACTGAAGCTTTCTTT,CVLRGGMNTEAFF
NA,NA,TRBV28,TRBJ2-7,TGTGCCAGCAGCCCAGAGATCGGAATTTACGAGCAGTACTTC,CASSPEIGIYEQYF
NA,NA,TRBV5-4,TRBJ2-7,TGTGCCAGCAGCTTGGGGACGGCTTCCTACGAGCAGTACTTC,CASSLGTASYEQYF
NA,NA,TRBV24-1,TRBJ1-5,TGTGCCACCAGTGAAGCTGGAGGTCAGCCCCAGCATTTT,CATSEAGGQPQHF